This T cell receptor (beta chain) derives from a study of cytomegalovirus exposure and HLA in healthy donors. Overall study: A prior study identified 117 million unique TCR beta sequences from 200 million or so T cells. There were over 350 genotyped donors. Of these, about 81% fell in the genetic ancestry cluster associated with self-reported Caucasian donors. Study conclusions and caveats: Solely CMV serostatus was available to characterize immune exposure. Later analysis identified a missense DCLRE1C variant that was linked to TCR beta V- and J-gene trimming.

V trimming: 5 bases; J trimming: 7 bases; junction bases outside the gene matches: 8. In germline, CDR1 is SGHAT, CDR2 FQNNGV. The CDR3 covers 14 residues. Turning to this clone: Its specificity is not known.

The PCR contained 60 Vbeta and 13 Jbeta primers. The data were produced by immunoSEQ multiplex PCR, yet TCRdb's version contains in-frame clones alone and is incomplete. The sample's table shows tens of thousands of clones. This TCR came from a man younger than 35 in good health and CMV-seropositive. The sequenced material came from PBMCs. The rearrangement joins TRBV11-2 to TRBJ2-7; 10 nucleotides line up with TRBD2. CDR3 sequence (DNA): TGTGCCAGCAGCATAACTAGCGGGACGGGGGAGCAGTACTTC. Protein sequence: CASSITSGTGEQYF.